The rows below give T cell receptor beta chains drawn from one sample of a study of CD8 T cells in Susac syndrome. TCRdb passed the immunoSEQ multiplex PCR reads through MiXCR, listing each CDR3 protein once. The repertoire holds around 170,000 distinct CDR3 sequences, with approximately 95% as singletons. What was sequenced was CD8+ T cells from PBMCs. These receptors originate from a human donor with multiple sclerosis. Both conserved end residues are part of each CDR3. The D gene is left open where the match is weak. Size tells how often a clone was seen (once, few, many) or the class of an expanded clone, and some rows leave it out.

TRBV7-9	TRBJ1-1	NA	once	TGTGCCAGCAGCTACGCACCCCGGGGGAGTTGGATCGACACTGAAGCTTTCTTT	CASSYAPRGSWIDTEAFF
TRBV28	TRBJ2-5	NA	NA	TGTGCCAGCAGTTTCTCCCCGTCAGGGGAGACCCAGTACTTC	CASSFSPSGETQYF
TRBV9	TRBJ1-2	NA	NA	TGTGCCAGCAGCGACAGGGTTTCTGGCTACACCTTC	CASSDRVSGYTF
TRBV12-3/TRBV12-4	TRBJ1-1	NA	NA	TGTGCCAGCAGGTCCACACTAAACACTGAAGCTTTCTTT	CASRSTLNTEAFF
TRBV27	TRBJ1-4	TRBD1	NA	TGTGCCAGCAGTACCCGACCCGGGACAGGGACTGAAAAACTGTTTTTT	CASSTRPGTGTEKLFF
TRBV14	TRBJ2-1	TRBD1	once	TGTGCCAGCAGCAAAGGACAGGGGGCGTCAAGGGAGCAGTTCTTC	CASSKGQGASREQFF
TRBV29-1	TRBJ2-2	NA	once	TGCAGCGCTAGCGGGACAGGGACGACAAACACCGGGGAGCTGTTTTTT	CSASGTGTTNTGELFF
TRBV2	TRBJ2-1	NA	NA	TGTGCCACCCTTAGTAGCGTCCCCTACAATGAGCAGTTCTTC	CATLSSVPYNEQFF
TRBV5-6	TRBJ2-7	NA	NA	TGTGCCAGCAGCTGGAAGACGTCCCACGAGCAGTACTTC	CASSWKTSHEQYF
TRBV2	TRBJ2-5	TRBD2	once	TGTGCCAGCAGCCTAGCGGGGTGGGAGACCCAGTACTTC	CASSLAGWETQYF
TRBV29-1	TRBJ2-5	NA	NA	TGCAGCGCTCTCCCGGACGGTGGTCAAGAGACCCAGTACTTC	CSALPDGGQETQYF
TRBV6-6	TRBJ2-7	NA	NA	TGTGCCAGCAGCCCATTGGGGCTGTTCGACGAGCAGTACTTC	CASSPLGLFDEQYF
TRBV4-2	TRBJ2-7	NA	once	TGTGCCAGCAGCCAAGATAAGGCAGCCTCCTACGAGCAGTACTTC	CASSQDKAASYEQYF
TRBV27	TRBJ2-1	NA	NA	TGTGCCAGCAGTTTTCCCGGGAGCTACAATGAGCAGTTCTTC	CASSFPGSYNEQFF
TRBV15	TRBJ2-1	NA	NA	TGTGCCACCACCGGAGAGCCCGAATCCTACAATGAGCAGTTCTTC	CATTGEPESYNEQFF
TRBV29-1	TRBJ1-1	TRBD1	once	TGCAGCTTACCGGGACAGGGGGCATCTGAAGCTTTCTTT	CSLPGQGASEAFF